This entry features one T cell receptor (beta chain) sequence. In its sample, this clonotype was seen many times. Its antigen has not been determined. Per-base quality was not reported, and no clone a single base away is much larger than it. The library was made by 5' RACE. Sequencing was carried out with an Illumina HiSeq 2000. A universal primer binding site was added through template switching, and the final cDNA carried a unique molecular identifier so that TCR cDNA molecules could be counted accurately. First-strand cDNA for TCR alpha and beta chains was synthesized from specific primers in the conserved constant-segment region. To control for contamination, every cDNA library was double barcoded, receiving both a SMART-Mk sample barcode and Illumina barcodes. TruSeq adapter sequences along with Illumina sample barcodes were introduced in two successive PCR steps. The Illumina HiSeq platform was used with custom primers to sequence TCR alpha and beta cDNA libraries. In the authors' own workflow: Unique molecular identifiers were extracted from raw reads with MiGEC, and CDR3 positions were determined with MiXCR. For each individual, recombination models were inferred using an EM algorithm with the repgenHMM and IGoR tools. The analysis of shared clonotypes was done with the tcR package in R, with sharing normalized by the product of cloneset sizes. To study raw recombination free of thymic and clonal selection effects, out-of-frame nonproductive sequences were analyzed. TCRdb redid the processing of the public reads, applying fastp at Q25 and MiXCR, and retained in-frame beta chains. Each CDR3 protein appears once, grouped with its most common genes and DNA. These V and J calls derive from TCRdb rather than the authors' analysis. This sample has 550,000 to 700,000 distinct CDR3 sequences in its table, and 20% to 25% of those were observed once. The biggest ten clones account for more than 4% of the sample.

The sample originates from a study of identical twins (dated by TCRdb to about 2016). For context, the study as a whole: The study deep-sequenced TCR alpha and beta repertoires from monozygotic twins, unrelated adults of various ages and cord blood to test whether fetal clonotypes persist. To rule out contamination, the twin experiments were replicated at different times with different library preparation protocols. Overall results and qualifications from the work: In monozygotic twins, recombination models systematically underestimated out-of-frame TCR alpha sharing, but the models matched the sharing seen between unrelated individuals. Because the same donors could not be followed over many years, conclusions were based on cross-sectional statistical analysis. Out-of-frame TCR alpha sequences shared between twins showed an excess of low generation-probability sequences compared with coincidental sharing between unrelated individuals. Abundant cord blood beta clonotypes had fewer insertions, young adult naive repertoires showed a similar but weaker trend, and memory repertoires showed no such trend. Zero-insertion analyses could be partly confounded by invariant T cells such as MAIT and iNKT, though diverse VJ usage argued against such confounding for most clonotypes. The excess sharing between twins in beta out-of-frame sequences was weaker because fewer shared sequences reduced the signal-to-noise ratio.

All donors were healthy Caucasians. Three pairs of female monozygotic twins, all aged roughly 18 to 29 years, were included in the twin cohort. RNA for TCR libraries was isolated from peripheral blood mononuclear cells. Trimming removed 5 bases from V and 5 bases from J, leaving 9 bases between the germline ends. The germline V gene sets CDR1 to SGHNT and CDR2 to YENEEA. Spanning cysteine to phenylalanine, the CDR3 consists of 12 amino acids. This entry keeps only the CDR3 DNA: 36 bases, framed from base 1. The same data also contributed to another study, on T cells expressing NK-cell markers. From the second report: Three sorted T-cell subsets (CD3+CD56+NKG2C+, CD3+CD56+NKG2C- and CD3+CD56-NKG2C+) from about 8 donors had their TCR beta-chain repertoires profiled. Among the eight sequenced donors, seven were HCMV-seropositive and one was HCMV-seronegative. In several experiments an anti-gammadeltaTCR antibody was added to restrict sorting to alphabetaTCR-expressing T cells. In a handful of donors, the dominant CD3+CD56+NKG2C+ clonotypes were among the top 10 CD8+ clonotypes and accounted for roughly 1.0-7.0% of CD8+ T cells. Those dominant clonotypes were again the most abundant among CD3+CD56-NKG2C+ cells in a handful of donors, at about 28.3-60.1%. Whether the expanded NKG2C-expressing T cell clones were specific for HCMV antigens remained unclear. Randomly selected healthy volunteers, three men and five women, were used as the eight sequenced donors. A commercial ELISA kit detecting HCMV-specific IgG in serum was used to determine HCMV serostatus. For a handful of donors, bulk peripheral blood T-cell repertoires were also sequenced from unsorted PBMC. Reads were demultiplexed and grouped by UMI with MIGEC, and clonotypes were assembled and quantified with MiTCR. To exclude erroneous sequences, only TCR cDNA sequences supported by at least two reads were retained. The tcR package was used for downstream repertoire analysis, and clonotypes were matched between fractions using CDR3 nucleotide sequence together with V segment. Antigen specificity was annotated against VDJdb with VDJmatch, allowing one amino acid substitution in CDR3.

This receptor was identified in a woman aged 18-29 years in good health. Sequenced input: PBMCs. The V and J genes are TRBV11-3 and TRBJ2-5, with no reliable assignment of the D segment. The nucleotide sequence is given as TGTGCCAGCAGCAACAGTGGTGAGACCCAGTACTTC. Its protein reads: CASSNSGETQYF. When the CDR3 is completed using the reference TRBV11-3 and TRBJ2-5 genes on either side, the full variable domain is EAGVVQSPRYKIIEKKQPVAFWCNPISGHNTLYWYLQNLGQGPELLIRYENEEAVDDSQLPKDRFSAERLKGVDSTLKIQPAELGDSAVYLCASSNSGETQYFGPGTRLLVL.